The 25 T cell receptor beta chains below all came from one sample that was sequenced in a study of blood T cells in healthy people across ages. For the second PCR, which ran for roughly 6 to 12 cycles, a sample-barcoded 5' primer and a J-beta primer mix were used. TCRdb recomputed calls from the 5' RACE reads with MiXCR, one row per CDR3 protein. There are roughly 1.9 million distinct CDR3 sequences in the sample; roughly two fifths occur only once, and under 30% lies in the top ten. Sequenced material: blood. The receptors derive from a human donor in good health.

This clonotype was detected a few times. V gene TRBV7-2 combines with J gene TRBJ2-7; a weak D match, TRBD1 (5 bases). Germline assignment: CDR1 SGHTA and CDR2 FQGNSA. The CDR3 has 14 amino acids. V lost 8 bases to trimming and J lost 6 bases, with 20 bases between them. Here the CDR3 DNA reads TGTGCCAGCGGCCGCCCGGGCAGGGTCTCCGAGCAGTACTTC. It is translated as CASGRPGRVSEQYF.

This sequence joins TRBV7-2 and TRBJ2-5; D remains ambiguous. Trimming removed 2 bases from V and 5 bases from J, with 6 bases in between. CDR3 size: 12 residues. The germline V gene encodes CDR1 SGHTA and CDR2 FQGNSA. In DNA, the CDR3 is TGTGCCAGCAGCTTAAGCTTTGAGACCCAGTACTTC. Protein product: CASSLSFETQYF.

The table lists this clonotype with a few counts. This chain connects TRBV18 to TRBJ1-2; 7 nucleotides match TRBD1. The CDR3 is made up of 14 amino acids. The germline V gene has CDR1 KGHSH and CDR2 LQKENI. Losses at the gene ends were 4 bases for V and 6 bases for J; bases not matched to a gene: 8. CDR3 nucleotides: TGTGCCAGCTCACGGGGACAGAGAGTAGATGGCTACACCTTC. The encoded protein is CASSRGQRVDGYTF.

CDR3 bases: TGTGCCACCGGACAGAAGAACACTGAAGCTTTCTTT. This encodes CATGQKNTEAFF. The chain employs TRBV24-1 and TRBJ1-1, with D possibly matching TRBD1 (6 bases). The V gene's germline CDR1 is KGHDR and CDR2 SFDVKD. V lost 9 bases and J lost 1, with 8 bases in between. CDR3 length equals 12 residues.

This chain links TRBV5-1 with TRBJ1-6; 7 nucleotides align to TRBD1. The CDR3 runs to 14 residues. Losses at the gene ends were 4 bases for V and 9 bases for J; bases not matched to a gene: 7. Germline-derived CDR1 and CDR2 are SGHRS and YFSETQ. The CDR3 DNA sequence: TGCGCCAGCAGCCTAGGACAGGAAGCTTCACCCCTCCACTTT. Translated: CASSLGQEASPLHF.

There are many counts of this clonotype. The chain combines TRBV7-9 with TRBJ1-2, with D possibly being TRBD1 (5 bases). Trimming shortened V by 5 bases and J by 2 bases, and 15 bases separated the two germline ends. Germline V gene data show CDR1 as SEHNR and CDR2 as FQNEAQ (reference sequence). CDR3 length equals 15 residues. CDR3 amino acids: CASSITGTVNYGYTF. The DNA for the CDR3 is TGTGCCAGCAGCATAACCGGGACGGTAAACTATGGCTACACCTTC.

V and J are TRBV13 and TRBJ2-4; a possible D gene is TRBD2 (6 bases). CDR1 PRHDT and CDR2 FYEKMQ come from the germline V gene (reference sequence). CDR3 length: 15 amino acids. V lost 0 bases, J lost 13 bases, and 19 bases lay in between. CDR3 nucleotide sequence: TGTGCCAGCAGCTTAGGTCTCGGGACGGGCGGGGAGCAGTACTTC. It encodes CASSLGLGTGGEQYF.

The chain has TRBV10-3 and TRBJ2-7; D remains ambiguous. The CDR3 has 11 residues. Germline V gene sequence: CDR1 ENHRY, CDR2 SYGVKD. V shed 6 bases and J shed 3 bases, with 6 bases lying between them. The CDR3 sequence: CAISRGYEQYF. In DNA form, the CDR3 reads TGTGCCATCAGCCGTGGCTACGAGCAGTACTTC.

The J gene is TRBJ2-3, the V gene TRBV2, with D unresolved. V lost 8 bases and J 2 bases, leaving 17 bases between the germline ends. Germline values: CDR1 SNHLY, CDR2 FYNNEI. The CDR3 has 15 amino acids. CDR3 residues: CASCDGRGDTDTQYF. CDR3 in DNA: TGTGCCAGCTGCGACGGGCGAGGCGACACAGATACGCAGTATTTT. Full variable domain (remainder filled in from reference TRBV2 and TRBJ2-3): EPEVTQTPSHQVTQMGQEVILRCVPISNHLYFYWYRQILGQKVEFLVSFYNNEISEKSEIFDDQFSVERPDGSNFTLKIRSTKLEDSAMYFCASCDGRGDTDTQYFGPGTRLTVL.

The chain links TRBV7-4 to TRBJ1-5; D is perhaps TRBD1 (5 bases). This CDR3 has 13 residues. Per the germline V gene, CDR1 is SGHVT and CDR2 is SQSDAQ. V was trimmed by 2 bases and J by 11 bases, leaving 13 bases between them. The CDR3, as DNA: TGTGCCAGCAGCTTATTAGGGGACGGGGCCCAGCATTTT. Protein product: CASSLLGDGAQHF.

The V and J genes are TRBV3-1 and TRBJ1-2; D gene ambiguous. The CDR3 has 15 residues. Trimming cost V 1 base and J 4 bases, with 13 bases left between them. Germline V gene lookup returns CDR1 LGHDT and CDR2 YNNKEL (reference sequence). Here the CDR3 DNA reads TGTGCCAGCAGCCAAGGGGGTGCTATTCCCTATGGCTACACCTTC. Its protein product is CASSQGGAIPYGYTF.

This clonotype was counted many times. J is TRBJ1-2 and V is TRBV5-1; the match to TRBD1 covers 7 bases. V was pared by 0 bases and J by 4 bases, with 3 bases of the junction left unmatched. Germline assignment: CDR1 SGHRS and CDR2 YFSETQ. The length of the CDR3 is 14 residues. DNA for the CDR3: TGCGCCAGCAGCTTGGAAGGGGGCGGCTATGGCTACACCTTC. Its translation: CASSLEGGGYGYTF.

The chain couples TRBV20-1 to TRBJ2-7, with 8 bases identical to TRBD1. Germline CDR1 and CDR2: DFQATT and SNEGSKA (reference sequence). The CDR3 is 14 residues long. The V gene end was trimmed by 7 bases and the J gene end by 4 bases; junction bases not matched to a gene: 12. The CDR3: CSVPTGDTLYEQYF. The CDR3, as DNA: TGCAGTGTTCCGACAGGGGATACCCTATACGAGCAGTACTTC.

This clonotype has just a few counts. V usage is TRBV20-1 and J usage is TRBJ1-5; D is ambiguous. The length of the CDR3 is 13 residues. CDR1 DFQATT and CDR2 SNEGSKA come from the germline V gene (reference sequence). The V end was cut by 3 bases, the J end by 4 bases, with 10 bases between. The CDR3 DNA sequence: TGCAGTGCTAGTTTCGACATTAATCAGCCCCAGCATTTT. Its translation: CSASFDINQPQHF.

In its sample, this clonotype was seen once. CDR3 region: CASSQDSLEGGYGYTF. The CDR3 nucleotides are TGTGCCAGCAGCCAAGATTCGTTGGAGGGTGGCTATGGCTACACCTTC. This sequence joins TRBV3-1 and TRBJ1-2; D call uncertain. V gave up 0 bases and J gave up 4 bases, with 15 bases separating them. The germline CDR1 and CDR2 sequences are LGHDT and YNNKEL (reference sequence). The CDR3 has 16 residues.

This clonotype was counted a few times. The CDR3 DNA sequence: TGTGCCAGCAGTCTCCGGACAGGCCAACCTAACAATCAGCCCCAGCATTTT. As protein: CASSLRTGQPNNQPQHF. This chain links TRBV6-1 with TRBJ1-5; 7 bases map to TRBD1. V trimming: 5 bases; J trimming: 3 bases; junction bases outside the gene matches: 13. CDR1 is MNHNS and CDR2 is SASEGT in the germline V gene. The CDR3 spans 17 residues.

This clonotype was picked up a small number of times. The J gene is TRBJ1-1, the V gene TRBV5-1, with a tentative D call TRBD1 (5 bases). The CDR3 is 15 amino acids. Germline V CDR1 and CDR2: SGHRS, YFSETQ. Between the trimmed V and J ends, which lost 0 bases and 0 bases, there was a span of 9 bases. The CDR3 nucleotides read TGCGCCAGCAGCTTGGCCGGGGGGTTGAACACTGAAGCTTTCTTT. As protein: CASSLAGGLNTEAFF.

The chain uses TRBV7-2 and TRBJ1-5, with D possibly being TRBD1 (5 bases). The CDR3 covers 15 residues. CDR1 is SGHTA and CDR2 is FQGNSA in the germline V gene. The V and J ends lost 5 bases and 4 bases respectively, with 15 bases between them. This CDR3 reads CASSLGGDPNQPQHF. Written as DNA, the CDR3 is TGTGCCAGCAGCCTGGGGGGGGACCCTAATCAGCCCCAGCATTTT.

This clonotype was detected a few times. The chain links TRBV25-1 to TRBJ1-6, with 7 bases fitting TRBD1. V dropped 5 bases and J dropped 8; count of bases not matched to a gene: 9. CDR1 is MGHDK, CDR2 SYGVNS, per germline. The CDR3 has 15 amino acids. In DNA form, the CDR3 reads TGTGCCAGCAGTCAGACAGGGATCGGAGATTCACCCCTCCACTTT. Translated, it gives CASSQTGIGDSPLHF. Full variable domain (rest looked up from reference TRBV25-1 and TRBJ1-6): EADIYQTPRYLVIGTGKKITLECSQTMGHDKMYWYQQDPGMELHLIHYSYGVNSTEKGDLSSESTVSRIRTEHFPLTLESARPSHTSQYLCASSQTGIGDSPLHFGNGTRLTVT.

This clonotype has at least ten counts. CDR3 amino acids: CASSVGFSYTF. DNA of the CDR3: TGTGCCAGCAGCGTGGGGTTCAGCTACACCTTC. The chain combines TRBV9 with TRBJ1-2; D unclear. Trimming removed 2 bases at V and 9 bases at J, with 8 bases between. The V gene's germline CDR1 is SGDLS and CDR2 YYNGEE. This CDR3 spans 11 amino acids.

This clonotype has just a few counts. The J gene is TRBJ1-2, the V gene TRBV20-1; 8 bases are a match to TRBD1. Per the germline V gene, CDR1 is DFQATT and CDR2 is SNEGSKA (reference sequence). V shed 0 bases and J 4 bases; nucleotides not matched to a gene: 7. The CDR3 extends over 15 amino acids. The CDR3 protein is CSARDRDRTSYGYTF. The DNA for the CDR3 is TGCAGTGCTAGAGACCGGGACAGGACTAGCTATGGCTACACCTTC.

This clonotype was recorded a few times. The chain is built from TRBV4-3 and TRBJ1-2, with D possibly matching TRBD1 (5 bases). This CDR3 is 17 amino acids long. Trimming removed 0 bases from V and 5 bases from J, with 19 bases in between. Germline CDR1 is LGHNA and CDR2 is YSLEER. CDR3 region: CASSQEWRNRPAYGYTF. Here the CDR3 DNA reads TGCGCCAGCAGCCAAGAGTGGAGGAACAGGCCCGCGTATGGCTACACCTTC.

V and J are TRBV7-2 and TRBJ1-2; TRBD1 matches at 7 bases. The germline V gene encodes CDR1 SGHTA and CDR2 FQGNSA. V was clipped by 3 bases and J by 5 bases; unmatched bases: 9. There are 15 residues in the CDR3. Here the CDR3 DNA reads TGTGCCAGCAGCTTCGATTTACAGGGGCCGTATGGCTACACCTTC. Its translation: CASSFDLQGPYGYTF.

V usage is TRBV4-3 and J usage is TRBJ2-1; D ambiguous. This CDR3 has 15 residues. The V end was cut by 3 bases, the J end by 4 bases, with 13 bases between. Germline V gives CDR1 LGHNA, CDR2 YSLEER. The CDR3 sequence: CASSHALQPYNEQFF. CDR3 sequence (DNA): TGCGCCAGCAGCCATGCTCTCCAGCCGTACAATGAGCAGTTCTTC.

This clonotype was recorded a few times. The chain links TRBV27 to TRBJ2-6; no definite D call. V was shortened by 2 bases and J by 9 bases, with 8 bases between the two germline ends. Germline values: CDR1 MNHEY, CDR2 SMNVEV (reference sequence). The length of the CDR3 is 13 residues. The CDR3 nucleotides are TGTGCCAGCAGTTTAAGGCCGGTCAACGTCCTGACTTTC. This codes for CASSLRPVNVLTF.